A selection of T cell receptor beta chains follows, all from one sample in a study of OX40 agonist ivuxolimab in advanced cancers. Libraries were prepared by immunoSEQ multiplex PCR; TCRdb keeps only in-frame clonotypes and omits some of them. This table holds tens of thousands of clones, approximately 91% found once. The specimen was CD4+ or CD8+ T cells sorted from blood, collected in a trial of the OX40 agonist ivuxolimab. Receptors originate from an adult with an advanced solid tumor such as melanoma, head and neck, liver or kidney cancer. CDR3s include the opening cysteine and the closing phenylalanine or tryptophan. Each record gives: V gene, CDR3 length, J gene, CDR3 protein.

v_call: TRBV9
cdr3_length: 14
j_call: TRBJ2-1
cdr3_aa: CASSYFAQGNEQFF

v_call: TRBV19
cdr3_length: 19
j_call: TRBJ2-1
cdr3_aa: CASSLSGPGQGGGYNEQFF

v_call: TRBV27
cdr3_length: 15
j_call: TRBJ2-1
cdr3_aa: CASSRGLAGDNEQFF

v_call: TRBV10-3
cdr3_length: 15
j_call: TRBJ2-7
cdr3_aa: CAISEGGAKVHEQYF

v_call: TRBV18
cdr3_length: 16
j_call: TRBJ1-5
cdr3_aa: CASSPPGLGLNQPQHF

v_call: TRBV5-5
cdr3_length: 15
j_call: TRBJ1-1
cdr3_aa: CASSLVFTPNTEAFF

v_call: TRBV5-1
cdr3_length: 14
j_call: TRBJ2-7
cdr3_aa: CASRESSLNYEQYF

v_call: TRBV23-1
cdr3_length: 14
j_call: TRBJ1-2
cdr3_aa: CASSLNRGLPGYTF

v_call: TRBV7-2
cdr3_length: 12
j_call: TRBJ1-1
cdr3_aa: CASSLAGFEAFF

v_call: TRBV6-1
cdr3_length: 13
j_call: TRBJ2-3
cdr3_aa: CASKRGSTDTQYF

v_call: TRBV6-4
cdr3_length: 14
j_call: TRBJ2-3
cdr3_aa: CASRATAGADTQYF

v_call: TRBV5-1
cdr3_length: 13
j_call: TRBJ1-2
cdr3_aa: CASSLFGGFGYTF

v_call: TRBV5-4
cdr3_length: 14
j_call: TRBJ2-5
cdr3_aa: CASSFWGSQETQYF

v_call: TRBV10-3
cdr3_length: 14
j_call: TRBJ2-1
cdr3_aa: CAISGPTGYNEQFF

v_call: TRBV19
cdr3_length: 15
j_call: TRBJ2-5
cdr3_aa: CASSFQGGGKETQYF

v_call: TRBV7-2
cdr3_length: 15
j_call: TRBJ1-1
cdr3_aa: CASSFAGAGVTEAFF

v_call: TRBV2
cdr3_length: 14
j_call: TRBJ1-2
cdr3_aa: CASISMGGFYGYTF

v_call: TRBV7-9
cdr3_length: 13
j_call: TRBJ2-5
cdr3_aa: CASSLIWGETQYF

v_call: TRBV4-1
cdr3_length: 16
j_call: TRBJ2-1
cdr3_aa: CASSQFATSFNNEQFF

v_call: TRBV7-2
cdr3_length: 13
j_call: TRBJ1-1
cdr3_aa: CASSPGMNTEAFF

v_call: TRBV12-5
cdr3_length: 16
j_call: TRBJ2-6
cdr3_aa: CASGLLERDGANVLTF

v_call: TRBV5-5
cdr3_length: 14
j_call: TRBJ2-7
cdr3_aa: CASSVSRERYEQYF

v_call: TRBV10-3
cdr3_length: 13
j_call: TRBJ2-3
cdr3_aa: CAIMGGSTDTQYF

v_call: TRBV6-6
cdr3_length: 14
j_call: TRBJ2-1
cdr3_aa: CASTSGRAYNEQFF

v_call: TRBV7-9
cdr3_length: 16
j_call: TRBJ1-2
cdr3_aa: CASSPFGRSANYGYTF

v_call: TRBV9
cdr3_length: 12
j_call: TRBJ2-7
cdr3_aa: CASSPEVGEQYF

v_call: TRBV29-1
cdr3_length: 13
j_call: TRBJ2-1
cdr3_aa: CSVEDMTVDKQFF

v_call: TRBV6-9
cdr3_length: 19
j_call: TRBJ2-3
cdr3_aa: CASSYSSIQLADSTDTQYF

v_call: TRBV10-3
cdr3_length: 13
j_call: TRBJ1-1
cdr3_aa: CAISESTDAEAFF

v_call: TRBV20-1
cdr3_length: 11
j_call: TRBJ2-3
cdr3_aa: CSPTRADTQYF

v_call: TRBV7-2
cdr3_length: 18
j_call: TRBJ2-2
cdr3_aa: CASSLGTSGHANTGELFF

v_call: TRBV18
cdr3_length: 14
j_call: .
cdr3_aa: CASSDAGPYYEQYF

v_call: TRBV5-1
cdr3_length: 15
j_call: TRBJ2-2
cdr3_aa: CASSLSGADTGELFF

v_call: TRBV6-6
cdr3_length: 15
j_call: TRBJ2-3
cdr3_aa: CASSPGTGVGDTQYF

v_call: TRBV7-2
cdr3_length: 14
j_call: TRBJ2-7
cdr3_aa: CASSLAGQSYEQYF

v_call: TRBV5-5
cdr3_length: 13
j_call: TRBJ2-5
cdr3_aa: CASSLGRYETQYF

v_call: TRBV6-5
cdr3_length: 16
j_call: TRBJ1-2
cdr3_aa: CASSYITGQGAQGYTF

v_call: TRBV6-6
cdr3_length: 15
j_call: TRBJ2-5
cdr3_aa: CASSYSLDGGETQYF

v_call: TRBV7-2
cdr3_length: 17
j_call: TRBJ2-2
cdr3_aa: CASSLALMSGSPGELFF

v_call: TRBV9
cdr3_length: 16
j_call: TRBJ2-1
cdr3_aa: CASSVTSGSFPNEQFF

v_call: TRBV28
cdr3_length: 13
j_call: TRBJ2-7
cdr3_aa: CASSSGQSYEQYF

v_call: TRBV7-6
cdr3_length: 22
j_call: TRBJ2-6
cdr3_aa: CASSLDPPHWARTDSGANVLTF

v_call: TRBV6-5
cdr3_length: 14
j_call: TRBJ2-7
cdr3_aa: CASRSGTVNYEQYF